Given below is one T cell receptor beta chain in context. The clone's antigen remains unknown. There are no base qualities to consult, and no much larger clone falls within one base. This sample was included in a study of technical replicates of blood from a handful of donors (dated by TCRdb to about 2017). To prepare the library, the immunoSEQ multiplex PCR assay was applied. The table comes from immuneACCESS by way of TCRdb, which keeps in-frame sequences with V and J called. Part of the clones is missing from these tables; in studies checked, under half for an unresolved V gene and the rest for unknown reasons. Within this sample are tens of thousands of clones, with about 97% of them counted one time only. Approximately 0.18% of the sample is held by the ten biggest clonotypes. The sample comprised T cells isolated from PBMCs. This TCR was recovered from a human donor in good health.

The bases read TGTGCCAGCAGCCAGGGGCCGCACTATGGCTACACCTTC. The translation is CASSQGPHYGYTF. The chain was built from TRBV11-2 and TRBJ1-2, and TRBD1 may be the D gene, going by 6 matching bases. Sequences SGHAT (CDR1) and FQNNGV (CDR2) are obtained from the germline V gene. V lost 5 bases and J lost 3 bases; the stretch between them is 10 bases long. The CDR3 spans 13 residues, from the cysteine through the phenylalanine. This entry keeps only the CDR3 DNA: 39 bases, framed from base 1.